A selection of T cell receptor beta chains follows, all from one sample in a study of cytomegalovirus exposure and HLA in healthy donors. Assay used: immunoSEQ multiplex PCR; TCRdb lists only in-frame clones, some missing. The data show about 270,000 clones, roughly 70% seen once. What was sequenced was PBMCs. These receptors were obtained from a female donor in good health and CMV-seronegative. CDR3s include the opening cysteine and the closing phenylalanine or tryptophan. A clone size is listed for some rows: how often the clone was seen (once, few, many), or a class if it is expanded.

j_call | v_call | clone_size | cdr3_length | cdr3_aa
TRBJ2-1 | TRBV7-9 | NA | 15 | CASSLDGLAGEEQFF
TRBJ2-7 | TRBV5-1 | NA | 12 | CASGPGTYEQYF
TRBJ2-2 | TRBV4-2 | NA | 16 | CASSQDPGSGSGELFF
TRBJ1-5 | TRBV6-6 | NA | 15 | CASRPGTGGNQPQHF
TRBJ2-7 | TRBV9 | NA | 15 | CASSVAPSGTYEQYF
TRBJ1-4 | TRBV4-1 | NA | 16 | CASSQGTQGLNEKLFF
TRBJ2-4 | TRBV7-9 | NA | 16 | CASSLAGATGLNIQYF
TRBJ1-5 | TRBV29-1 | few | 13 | CSVARDKSQPQHF
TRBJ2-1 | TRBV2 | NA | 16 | CASRQKDRGSYNEQFF
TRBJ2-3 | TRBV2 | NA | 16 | CASSGARDSSTDTQYF
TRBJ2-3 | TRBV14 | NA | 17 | CASSPSGRGGLMDTQYF
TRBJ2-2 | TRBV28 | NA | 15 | CASSLGQGETGELFF
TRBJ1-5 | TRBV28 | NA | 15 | CASSLRQTSNQPQHF
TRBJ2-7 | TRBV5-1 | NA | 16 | CASSLDTSGGFGEQYF
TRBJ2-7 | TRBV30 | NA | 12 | CASTRDSYEQYF
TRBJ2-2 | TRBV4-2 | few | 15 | CASSQEVQSAGELFF
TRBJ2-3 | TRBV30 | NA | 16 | CAWSVGLAGPTNTQYF
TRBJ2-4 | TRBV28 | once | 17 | CASSLLRGGSAKNIQYF
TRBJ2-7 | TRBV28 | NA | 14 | CASSSGTNVYEQYF
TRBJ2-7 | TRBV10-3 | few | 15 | CAISDPTLGRYEQYF
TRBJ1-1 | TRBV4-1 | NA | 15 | CASSQLQEFYTEAFF
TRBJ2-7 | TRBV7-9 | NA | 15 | CASSLALDIDYEQYF
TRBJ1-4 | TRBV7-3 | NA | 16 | CASSLTRQAGNEKLFF
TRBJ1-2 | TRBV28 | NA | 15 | CASSSPPGGVYGYTF
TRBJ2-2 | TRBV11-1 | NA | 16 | CASSLGLAGVAGELFF
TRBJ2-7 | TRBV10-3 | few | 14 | CAISRTSGSQEQYF
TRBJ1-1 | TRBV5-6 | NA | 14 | CASSLRAGGTEAFF
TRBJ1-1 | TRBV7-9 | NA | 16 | CASSLGSPGLNTEAFF
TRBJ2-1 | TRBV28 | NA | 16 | CASSLWGTGVGNEQFF
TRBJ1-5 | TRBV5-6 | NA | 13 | CASSRTGNQPQHF
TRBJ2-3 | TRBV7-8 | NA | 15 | CASSPHQRTTDTQYF
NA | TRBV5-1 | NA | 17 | CASSLISGALMSYEQYF
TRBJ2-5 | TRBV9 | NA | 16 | CASSVGLAGPQETQYF
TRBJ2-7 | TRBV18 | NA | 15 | CASSPFSDSTYEQYF
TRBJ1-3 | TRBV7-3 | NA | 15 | CASSSQGGLGNTIYF
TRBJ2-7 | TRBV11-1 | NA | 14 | CASSFPSEAYEQYF
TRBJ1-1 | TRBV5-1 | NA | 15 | CASSLFTTGDPEAFF